The 28 T cell receptor beta chains below were found in one sample sequenced in a study of control samples from healthy donors and cancer patients. The data were produced by immunoSEQ multiplex PCR, yet TCRdb's version contains in-frame clones alone and is incomplete. In the table there are roughly 20,000 clones, 84% of which are singletons. The material sequenced was PBMCs. The receptor source for this set is a woman aged 70-85 years with lung cancer.

This clone was detected only a few times. Mismatch with germline at one junction end may stem from a read error. The rearrangement links TRBV6-5 to TRBJ1-3; D gene unclear. Germline values: CDR1 MNHEY, CDR2 SVGAGI. The CDR3 totals 13 residues. In DNA form, the CDR3 reads TGTGCCAGCAGCCCCTTTTTTGGATACACCATATATTTT. Encoded protein: CASSPFFGYTIYF.

This clone showed up just a few times. CDR3 in amino acids: CASSPVGTEAFF. The CDR3 DNA reads as TGTGCCAGCAGCCCCGTGGGGACTGAAGCTTTCTTT. V and J are TRBV6-5 and TRBJ1-1; D not certain. V was pared by 6 bases and J by 5 bases, with 10 bases between. The CDR3 is 12 amino acids. Germline loops: CDR1 MNHEY, CDR2 SVGAGI.

The V gene is TRBV19, the J gene TRBJ2-3, with 7 bases matching TRBD1. Trimming took 5 bases from V and 5 from J; bases not matched to a gene: 10. The CDR3 spans 15 residues. Germline loops: CDR1 LNHDA, CDR2 SQIVND (reference sequence). DNA for the CDR3: TGTGCCAGTAGTTCCCGGGACAGCGATGAAGATACGCAGTATTTT. Protein: CASSSRDSDEDTQYF.

The chain has TRBV12-3 or TRBV12-4 and TRBJ1-6; D not resolved. Trimming took 1 base from V and 10 from J, leaving 8 bases between them. The CDR3 totals 13 residues. The CDR3, as DNA: TGTGCCAGCAGTTTAGGGGAGGAATCACCCCTCCACTTT. Amino acid sequence: CASSLGEESPLHF.

This rearrangement joins TRBV28 to TRBJ2-7, with D possibly TRBD1 on 5 matching bases. CDR1 is MDHEN, CDR2 SYDVKM, per germline. The CDR3 has 13 amino acids. V shed 8 bases and J shed 3 bases, with 14 bases lying between them. CDR3 DNA sequence: TGTGCCAGCCGGCCAGGGCCCGTCTACGAGCAGTACTTC. This sequence encodes CASRPGPVYEQYF.

The chain joins TRBV11-1 to TRBJ2-1, with D unclear. Trimming removed 1 base at V and 1 base at J, with 11 bases between. CDR1 and CDR2 (germline): SGHAT, FQDESV (reference sequence). This CDR3 is built from 16 residues. This CDR3 is CASSLGPQVSYNEQFF. Written as DNA, the CDR3 is TGTGCCAGCAGCTTAGGCCCCCAGGTGTCCTACAATGAGCAGTTCTTC.

The V call is TRBV7-2, the J call TRBJ2-7; unclear D gene. The germline V gene has CDR1 SGHTA and CDR2 FQGNSA. The CDR3 is 15 residues long. Trimming left V 0 bases short and J 2 bases short, with 11 bases between. The CDR3 DNA reads as TGTGCCAGCAGCTTAGCGCTTGGGCAGACCTACGAGCAGTACTTC. It codes for CASSLALGQTYEQYF. Full variable domain (remainder filled in from reference TRBV7-2 and TRBJ2-7): GAGVSQSPSNKVTEKGKDVELRCDPISGHTALYWYRQSLGQGLEFLIYFQGNSAPDKSGLPSDRFSAERTGGSVSTLTIQRTQQEDSAVYLCASSLALGQTYEQYFGPGTRLTVT.

This clone is a singleton in its sample. The chain joins TRBV11-2 to TRBJ2-5, with 7 positions matching TRBD1. The V and J ends lost 3 bases and 2 bases, in that order; junction bases with no gene match: 3. CDR1 SGHAT and CDR2 FQNNGV come from the germline V gene. The CDR3 runs to 14 residues. In DNA form, the CDR3 reads TGTGCCAGCAGCTTGGGCAGGGGGCAAGAGACCCAGTACTTC. Translating gives CASSLGRGQETQYF.

V and J are TRBV4-2 and TRBJ2-2; TRBD2 agrees at 9 bases. Germline V CDR1 and CDR2: LGHNA, YNFKEQ. The V and J ends lost 1 base and 6 bases, in that order; junction bases with no gene match: 9. This CDR3 comprises 17 residues. CDR3 sequence: CASSQVGGRAVAGELFF. CDR3 in DNA: TGTGCCAGCAGCCAAGTAGGCGGGAGGGCGGTCGCCGGGGAGCTGTTTTTT.

This sequence joins TRBV7-7 and TRBJ2-1; TRBD1 or TRBD2 may be the D gene (5 bases each). V was shortened by 1 base and J by 7 bases, with 14 bases between the two germline ends. Germline assignment: CDR1 SSHAT and CDR2 FNYEAQ (reference sequence). There are 15 residues in the CDR3. CDR3 sequence: CASSLGREGENEQFF. The CDR3 nucleotides read TGTGCCAGCAGCTTAGGACGGGAAGGGGAAAATGAGCAGTTCTTC.

V is TRBV3-1 (or the pseudogene TRBV3-2) and J is TRBJ2-1; D ambiguous. In germline, CDR1 is LGHDT, CDR2 YNNKEL (reference sequence). V gave up 4 bases and J gave up 0 bases, with 7 bases separating them. The CDR3 totals 14 residues. The CDR3 region is CASSPPSSYNEQFF. DNA of the CDR3: TGTGCCAGCAGCCCTCCCTCCTCCTACAATGAGCAGTTCTTC.

This chain's CDR3 is CASSIYGTANTEAFF. CDR3 bases: TGTGCCAGTAGTATTTACGGGACGGCGAACACTGAAGCTTTCTTT. The rearrangement uses TRBV19 and TRBJ1-1; a weak D match, TRBD1 (5 bases). CDR3 length: 15 amino acids. The V end was cut by 3 bases, the J end by 1 base, with 12 bases between. CDR1 and CDR2 (germline): LNHDA, SQIVND (reference sequence).

This clone was detected once. The chain uses TRBV6-1 and TRBJ1-5; TRBD1 aligns across 7 bases. Germline trimming cut 1 base from V and 3 bases from J; bases unmatched to any gene: 18. Germline CDR1 is MNHNS and CDR2 is SASEGT. The CDR3 contains 20 residues. The CDR3 loop is CASSEVVRGQLPTTNQPQHF. CDR3 DNA sequence: TGTGCCAGCAGTGAAGTTGTTAGGGGACAGCTCCCGACTACCAATCAGCCCCAGCATTTT.

The chain uses TRBV5-1 and TRBJ1-4, with D possibly TRBD1 on 5 matching bases. Germline V gives CDR1 SGHRS, CDR2 YFSETQ. The V end lost 0 bases, the J end lost 7 bases, and 25 bases lay between the germline ends. The CDR3 is 19 residues long. The CDR3 spells CASSLATHGRGRAGEKLFF. As DNA, the CDR3 is TGCGCCAGCAGCTTGGCCACGCATGGGAGGGGCAGGGCAGGTGAAAAACTGTTTTTT.

The chain joins TRBV11-2 to TRBJ2-3; 9 nucleotides match TRBD1. The V and J ends lost 1 base and 5 bases, in that order; junction bases with no gene match: 7. Germline values: CDR1 SGHAT, CDR2 FQNNGV. This CDR3 is 16 amino acids long. The CDR3 nucleotides read TGTGCCAGCAGCTTAGGGCGGACAGGGGAGGGAGATACGCAGTATTTT. Amino acid sequence: CASSLGRTGEGDTQYF.

This chain joins TRBV5-1 and TRBJ2-7; D may be TRBD1 or TRBD2 (5 bases each). V was pared by 4 bases and J by 0 bases, with 14 bases between. This CDR3 comprises 15 residues. Germline CDR1 SGHRS, CDR2 YFSETQ. The CDR3 here is CASSPGAASSYEQYF. The CDR3 coding sequence is TGCGCCAGCAGCCCCGGGGCAGCAAGCTCCTACGAGCAGTACTTC.

The chain uses TRBV21-1 and TRBJ1-4. TRBV21-1 is a known pseudogene. The CDR3 covers 17 residues. CDR3 protein: CASRVAIATRCNEKLFF. The CDR3 DNA reads TGTGCCAGCAGGGTAGCGATAGCTACAAGGTGCAATGAAAAACTGTTTTTT.

The chain couples TRBV2 to TRBJ2-1; 10 nucleotides align to TRBD2. The CDR3 is 17 amino acids. Unmatched junction bases numbered 7, after V lost 4 bases and J lost 1 base. Germline-derived CDR1 and CDR2 are SNHLY and FYNNEI. The CDR3 nucleotides are TGTGCCAGCAGTGGACAGAGCGGGGGGGTTTCCTACAATGAGCAGTTCTTC. This encodes CASSGQSGGVSYNEQFF.

The gene calls are TRBV11-2 and TRBJ1-1; no reliable D call. This CDR3 is built from 12 residues. Germline loops: CDR1 SGHAT, CDR2 FQNNGV. With 3 bases removed from V and 10 bases from J, the gap between germline ends came to 12 bases. Here the CDR3 reads CASSLLRMGAFF. CDR3 bases: TGTGCCAGCAGCTTGCTCAGGATGGGAGCTTTCTTT.

The CDR3 spells CASSLELASLTDTQYF. DNA for the CDR3: TGCGCCAGCAGCTTGGAACTAGCGTCTTTGACAGATACGCAGTATTTT. V usage is TRBV5-1 and J usage is TRBJ2-3; 7 bases map to TRBD2. The V gene's germline CDR1 is SGHRS and CDR2 YFSETQ. Trimming cost V 0 bases and J 3 bases; bases outside gene matches: 7. The CDR3 has 16 residues.

A few counts support this clone. The chain has TRBV6-6 and TRBJ1-1; perhaps TRBD1 as D (6 bases). The germline gives CDR1 MNHNY, CDR2 SVGAGI (reference sequence). Trimming removed 6 bases from V and 0 bases from J, with 17 bases in between. This CDR3 is built from 16 residues. CDR3 loop: CASSPGAGSMNTEAFF. The CDR3 nucleotides read TGTGCCAGCAGCCCAGGGGCAGGGTCCATGAACACTGAAGCTTTCTTT.

The chain recombines TRBV9 with TRBJ1-1, with 7 bases identical to TRBD1. The CDR3 totals 15 residues. From germline, CDR1 is SGDLS and CDR2 YYNGEE. Trimming cost V 3 bases and J 4 bases; bases outside gene matches: 9. The CDR3, as DNA: TGTGCCAGCAGCGCCAAAGGGACAGTCGGCACTGAAGCTTTCTTT. Protein product: CASSAKGTVGTEAFF.

This chain connects TRBV28 to TRBJ1-1, with D unclear. CDR3 size: 12 residues. V dropped 5 bases and J dropped 3 bases, with 7 bases sitting between them. Per the germline V gene, CDR1 is MDHEN and CDR2 is SYDVKM. CDR3 protein: CASSQTDTEAFF. CDR3 nucleotide sequence: TGTGCCAGCAGTCAGACGGACACTGAAGCTTTCTTT.

The genes are TRBV4-3 and TRBJ2-1; D possibly uses TRBD1 or TRBD2 (5 bases each). The CDR3 totals 13 residues. The germline V and J ends were trimmed by 0 bases and 10 bases, with 10 bases remaining between them. CDR1 and CDR2 from the germline V gene are LGHNA and YSLEER. The CDR3 coding sequence is TGCGCCAGCAGCCAAGATCCGAGGGGCGAGCAGTTCTTC. Protein: CASSQDPRGEQFF.

This clone was detected only once. This rearrangement joins TRBV30 to TRBJ2-7; 7 bases align to TRBD1. The CDR3 is 14 amino acids. Per germline, CDR1 GTSNPN and CDR2 SVGIG (reference sequence). The J segment lost 0 bases and the V segment lost 0 bases, leaving 2 bases of the junction unmatched. This CDR3 reads CAWSVGDSSYEQYF. CDR3 bases: TGTGCCTGGAGTGTGGGGGACAGCTCCTACGAGCAGTACTTC.

J is TRBJ1-4 and V is TRBV11-2; 9 bases are shared with TRBD1. V gave up 2 bases and J gave up 7 bases; unmatched junction bases: 5. This CDR3 has 15 residues. CDR1 and CDR2 from the germline V gene are SGHAT and FQNNGV. CDR3 in amino acids: CASSLTGGAGEKLFF. The DNA of the CDR3 is TGTGCCAGCAGCTTAACAGGGGGCGCAGGTGAAAAACTGTTTTTT.

The chain combines TRBV13 with TRBJ2-7, with 7 bases fitting TRBD2. Losses at the gene ends were 5 bases for V and 1 base for J; bases not matched to a gene: 5. The germline V gene has CDR1 PRHDT and CDR2 FYEKMQ (reference sequence). This CDR3 is 14 amino acids long. The CDR3 here is CASSLGLVSYEQYF. CDR3 bases: TGTGCCAGCAGCCTCGGACTAGTTTCCTACGAGCAGTACTTC.

This chain links TRBV29-1 with TRBJ2-3, with 7 bases fitting TRBD1. With 7 bases clipped from V and 3 bases from J, the junction kept 13 bases outside the gene matches. Germline V gene sequence: CDR1 SQVTM, CDR2 ANQGSEA. CDR3 length: 15 amino acids. CDR3 bases: TGCAGCGCGAGAGGGACAGCGGCGACTACAGATACGCAGTATTTT. It is translated as CSARGTAATTDTQYF.